This T cell receptor (beta chain) was observed in a study of response to subunit inactivated influenza vaccine. Germline V CDR1 and CDR2: LGHDT, YNNKEL (reference sequence). V lost 0 bases, J lost 1 base, and 4 bases lay in between. This CDR3 is 14 amino acids long. TCRdb reanalysed the RT-PCR reads using MiXCR and keeps one entry per CDR3 protein. The table records 630,000 or so distinct CDR3 sequences, more than 15% of them present only once. Overall study findings and caveats: Authors suggested seasonal influenza vaccinations each recruit few new T cells.

This clonotype was recorded a few times. Its antigen remains unidentified. The genes are TRBV3-1 and TRBJ1-5; the D is unclear. This TCR derives from a man aged 50 to 59 who received an inactivated influenza vaccine. Source: PBMCs from blood, taken roughly 13 days after vaccination. The CDR3 sequence is CASSQDWSNQPQHF. The CDR3 region has the DNA TGTGCCAGCAGCCAAGATTGGAGCAATCAGCCCCAGCATTTT.